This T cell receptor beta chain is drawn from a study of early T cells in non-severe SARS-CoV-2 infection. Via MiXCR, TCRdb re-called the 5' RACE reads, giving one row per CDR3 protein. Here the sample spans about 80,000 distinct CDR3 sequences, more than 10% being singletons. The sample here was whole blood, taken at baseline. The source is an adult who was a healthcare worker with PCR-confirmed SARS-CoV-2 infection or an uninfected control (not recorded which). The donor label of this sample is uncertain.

CDR3 amino acids: CASLGLDGGPNTGELFF. CDR3 DNA: TGTGCCAGCCTGGGCCTGGACGGGGGGCCAAACACCGGGGAGCTGTTTTTT. The V call is TRBV6-2 or TRBV6-3, the J call TRBJ2-2; a possible D gene is TRBD2 (7 bases). Germline V gene data show CDR1 as MNHEY and CDR2 as SVGEGT. V dropped 8 bases and J dropped 2 bases, with 21 bases sitting between them. This CDR3 spans 17 amino acids.